Sequencing of this T cell receptor beta chain was carried out in a study of blood T cell repertoires in COVID-19. Unmatched junction bases numbered 5, after V lost 5 bases and J lost 7 bases. CDR1 and CDR2 from the germline V gene are MNHEY and SVGEGT. This CDR3 is built from 14 residues. TCRdb keeps only in-frame clones here, not all; method: immunoSEQ multiplex PCR. The table lists 80,000 or so clones, 88% of them singletons, with over 8.5% in the top ten. This receptor was obtained from a human donor in a cohort sampled during active COVID-19. V gene TRBV6-2 or TRBV6-3 combines with J gene TRBJ2-2, with 9 nucleotides matching TRBD1. Sequencing input: peripheral blood. The CDR3 sequence: CASSRDRDYGELFF. The DNA of the CDR3 is TGTGCCAGCAGTAGGGACAGGGATTACGGGGAGCTGTTTTTT.